What follows describes a single T cell receptor (beta chain). No antigen is known for it. V lost 6 bases, J lost 1 base, and 4 bases stayed unmatched. The germline V gene encodes CDR1 MDHEN and CDR2 SYDVKM. The CDR3 totals 14 residues. This entry is derived from a study of T cell repertoires in cytomegalovirus infection. Background on the study: Indicated by public TCR beta signatures were CMV infection and matching HLA type.

Study-level points and caveats: The ex vivo response was dominated by HLA-C-restricted CMV-specific TCR beta clonotypes.

TCRdb processed the reads anew with MiXCR; each CDR3 protein has one entry. The table lists 250,000 or so distinct CDR3 sequences, 17% of them singletons. The sequencing sample was made of CD8+ T cells from PBMCs. The V and J genes are TRBV28 and TRBJ2-7, with 9 bases fitting TRBD2. The sequence derives from a human donor in good health (CMV status not recorded). Some clones in this sample may be carry-over from other donors' samples. CDR3 residues: CASRASGVSYEQYF. CDR3 bases: TGTGCCAGCAGGGCTAGCGGGGTATCCTACGAGCAGTACTTC.